This T cell receptor beta chain was obtained from a study of blood T cell repertoires in COVID-19 (dated by TCRdb to about 2020). In terms of the full investigation: Samples from collaborators originated in the United States, Italy and Spain and spanned both the acute and convalescent phases of COVID-19. Samples were obtained from the ongoing ImmuneRACE study (first 160 participants) and from roughly 1,300 subjects provided by 6 global collaborators. Where available, HLA class I and class II types were taken from metadata supplied by the sample provider and were not determined by assay-based typing. The repertoires were released in a freely available public database intended as a resource for research on the immune response to SARS-CoV-2. Subjects who had been exposed to COVID-19, were actively infected with it, or had recovered from it provided the deeply sampled blood TCRbeta repertoires that made up the dataset. Sample metadata almost always included a de-identified subject ID, COVID-19 status, age in years and sex. The prospective study material was composed of cDNA or gDNA derived from T cells, B-cell-depleted T cells, or PBMCs.

From a lookup of the germline V gene, CDR1 and CDR2 are SGHTA and FQGNSA. V lost 6 bases and J lost 4 bases, and the count of bases not matched to a germline gene is 12. Its CDR3 holds 16 amino acids, cysteine through phenylalanine. The only DNA kept is the CDR3, 48 bases in frame from the first base. As concerns this clone: What antigen it recognizes has not been identified. No clone much larger than this one lies a single base away; base qualities are absent.

TCRbeta CDR3 regions were amplified from genomic DNA by means of the immunoSEQ Assay, a bias-controlled multiplex PCR. Processing in the source paper ran as follows. The number of nucleated cells in each sample was estimated by amplification of reference gene primers within the assay. Sequence reads were collapsed and filtered to measure the absolute abundance of every unique TCRbeta CDR3 rearrangement. For each sample, productive Simpson clonality was calculated as the square root of Simpson's diversity index over productive rearrangements. TCRdb holds this immuneACCESS table with in-frame rearrangements only. Some clones are missing; in checked studies, unresolved V genes explain under half, and the rest has no known cause. That table gives V, J and clone size, and the DNA gave D and trimming. The sample profile shows over 110,000 clones; about 80% of them were found once. The ten top clones hold around 3.7% of the sample.

A second Seattle source provided samples from volunteer blood donors who had recovered from COVID-19. Each collaborating institution followed its own protocols to collect whole blood in K2EDTA tubes. For TCRbeta analysis, collaborators shipped samples as frozen whole blood, isolated PBMCs, or DNA extracted from either of those sample types. The study at large found these results: Clinical and demographic metadata were provided uncurated, with the amount varying by source and participant.

Sequencing was carried out using peripheral blood. Rearrangement joined TRBV7-2 to TRBJ2-7; TRBD2 aligns with 10 central bases. This clonotype originated in a man aged 65 to 85 who had recovered from COVID-19. The DNA sequence is given as TGTGCCAGCAGTCATAGAGGTAGCGGGAGGAGGTACGAGCAGTACTTC. It is translated as CASSHRGSGRRYEQYF.